The present T cell receptor (beta chain) was sequenced within a study of cytomegalovirus exposure and HLA in healthy donors. V was shortened by 3 bases and J by 7 bases, with 12 bases between the two germline ends. Germline V gene lookup returns CDR1 MDHEN and CDR2 SYDVKM. The CDR3 consists of 13 residues. Overall study results and limits: CMV antigen specificity of a few CMV-associated chains was confirmed in vitro. Earlier results showed most TCR beta V segments being productive about 90% or about 30% of the time.

The PCR had 60 Vbeta and 13 Jbeta primers. Authors' analysis steps: About 12 million shared chains were among the about 80 million unique TCR beta chains that a later analysis counted. Sequenced by immunoSEQ multiplex PCR; TCRdb stores in-frame clones only, minus some. D and trimming were read from the DNA, whereas the V and J calls and clone size are those reported in that table. Among about 190,000 clones listed, 75% to 90% were seen once. With regard to this clone: Its antigen is unknown.

This sequence was found in a man between 25 and 39 years old in good health and CMV-seronegative. This chain joins TRBV28 and TRBJ1-2; the D gene is possibly TRBD1 (5 bases). Source material: PBMCs. CDR3 region: CASSFAGVGGYTF. CDR3 DNA sequence: TGTGCCAGCAGTTTCGCGGGGGTTGGTGGCTACACCTTC.